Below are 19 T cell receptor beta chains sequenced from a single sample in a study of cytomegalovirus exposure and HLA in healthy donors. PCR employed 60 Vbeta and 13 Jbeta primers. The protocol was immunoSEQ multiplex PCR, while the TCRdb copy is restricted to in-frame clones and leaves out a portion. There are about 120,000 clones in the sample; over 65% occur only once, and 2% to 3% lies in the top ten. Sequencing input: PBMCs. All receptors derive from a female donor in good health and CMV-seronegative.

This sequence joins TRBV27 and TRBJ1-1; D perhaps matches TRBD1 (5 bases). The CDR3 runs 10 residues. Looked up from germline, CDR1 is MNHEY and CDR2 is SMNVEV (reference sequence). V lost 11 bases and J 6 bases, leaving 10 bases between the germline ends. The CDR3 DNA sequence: TGTGCCGCAGGGTGGGCTGAAGCTTTCTTT. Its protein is CAAGWAEAFF.

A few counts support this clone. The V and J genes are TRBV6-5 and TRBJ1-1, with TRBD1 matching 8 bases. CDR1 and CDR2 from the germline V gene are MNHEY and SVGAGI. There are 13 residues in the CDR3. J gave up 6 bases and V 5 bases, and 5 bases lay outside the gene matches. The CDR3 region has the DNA TGTGCCAGCAGTACAGGACAGGGCCCTGAAGCTTTCTTT. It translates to CASSTGQGPEAFF.

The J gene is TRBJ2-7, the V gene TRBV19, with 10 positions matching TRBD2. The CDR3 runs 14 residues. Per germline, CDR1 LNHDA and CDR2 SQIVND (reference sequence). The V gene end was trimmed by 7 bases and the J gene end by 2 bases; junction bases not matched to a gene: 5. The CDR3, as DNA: TGTGCCAGTATGTCTAGCGGGGGAACCTACGAGCAGTACTTC. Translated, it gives CASMSSGGTYEQYF.

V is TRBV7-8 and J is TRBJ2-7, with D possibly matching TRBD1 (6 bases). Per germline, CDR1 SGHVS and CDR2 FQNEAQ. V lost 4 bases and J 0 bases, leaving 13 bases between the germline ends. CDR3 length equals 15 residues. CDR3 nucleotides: TGTGCCAGCAGCTACCGGGACATAACCTCCTACGAGCAGTACTTC. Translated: CASSYRDITSYEQYF.

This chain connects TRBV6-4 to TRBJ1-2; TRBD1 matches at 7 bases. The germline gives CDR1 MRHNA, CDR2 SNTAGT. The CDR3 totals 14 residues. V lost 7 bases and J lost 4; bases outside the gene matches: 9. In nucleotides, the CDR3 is TGTGCCAGCATGGGGTCGGGGACAGTCTATGGCTACACCTTC. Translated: CASMGSGTVYGYTF.

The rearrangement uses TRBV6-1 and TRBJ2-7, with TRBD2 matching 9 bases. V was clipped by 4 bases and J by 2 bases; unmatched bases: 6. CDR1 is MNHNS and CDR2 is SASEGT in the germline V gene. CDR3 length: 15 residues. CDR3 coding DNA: TGTGCCAGCAGTGCAATAGCGGGGGCCACCTACGAGCAGTACTTC. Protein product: CASSAIAGATYEQYF.

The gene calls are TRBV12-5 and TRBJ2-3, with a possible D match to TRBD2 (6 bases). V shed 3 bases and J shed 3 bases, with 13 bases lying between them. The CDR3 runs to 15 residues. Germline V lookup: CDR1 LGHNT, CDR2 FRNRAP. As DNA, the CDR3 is TGTGCTAGTGGTTTCGGGTCGGCGGGAACAGATACGCAGTATTTT. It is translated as CASGFGSAGTDTQYF.

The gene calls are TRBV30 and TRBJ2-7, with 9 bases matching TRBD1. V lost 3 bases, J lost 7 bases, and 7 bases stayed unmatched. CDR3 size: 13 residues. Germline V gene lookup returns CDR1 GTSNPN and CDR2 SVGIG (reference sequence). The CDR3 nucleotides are TGTGCCTGGAGGACAGGGGGGTCATGGGAGCAGTACTTC. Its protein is CAWRTGGSWEQYF.

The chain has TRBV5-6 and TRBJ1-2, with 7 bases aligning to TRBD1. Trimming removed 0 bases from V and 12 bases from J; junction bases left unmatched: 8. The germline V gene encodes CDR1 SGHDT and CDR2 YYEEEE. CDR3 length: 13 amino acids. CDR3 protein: CASSLGRDSWNTF. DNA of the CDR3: TGTGCCAGCAGCTTGGGGAGGGACAGCTGGAACACCTTC.

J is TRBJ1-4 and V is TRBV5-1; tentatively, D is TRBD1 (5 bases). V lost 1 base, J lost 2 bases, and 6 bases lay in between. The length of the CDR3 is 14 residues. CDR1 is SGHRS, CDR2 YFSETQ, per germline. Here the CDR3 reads CASSLQGTNEKLFF. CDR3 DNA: TGCGCCAGCAGCTTGCAGGGTACTAATGAAAAACTGTTTTTT.

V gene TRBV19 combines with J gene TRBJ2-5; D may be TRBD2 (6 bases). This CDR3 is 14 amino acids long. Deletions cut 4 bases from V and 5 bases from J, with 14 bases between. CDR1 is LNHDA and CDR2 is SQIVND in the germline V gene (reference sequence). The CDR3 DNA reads TGTGCCAGTAGTACCGGGACTCAGACGGAGACCCAGTACTTC. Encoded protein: CASSTGTQTETQYF.

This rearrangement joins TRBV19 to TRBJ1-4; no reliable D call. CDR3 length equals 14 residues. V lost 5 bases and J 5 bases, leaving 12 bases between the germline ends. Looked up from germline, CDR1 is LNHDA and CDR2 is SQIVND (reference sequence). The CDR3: CASSYREKNEKLFF. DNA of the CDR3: TGTGCCAGTAGTTACCGGGAAAAAAATGAAAAACTGTTTTTT. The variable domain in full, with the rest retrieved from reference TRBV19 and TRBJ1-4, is DGGITQSPKYLFRKEGQNVTLSCEQNLNHDAMYWYRQDPGQGLRLIYYSQIVNDFQKGDIAEGYSVSREKKESFPLTVTSAQKNPTAFYLCASSYREKNEKLFFGSGTQLSVL.

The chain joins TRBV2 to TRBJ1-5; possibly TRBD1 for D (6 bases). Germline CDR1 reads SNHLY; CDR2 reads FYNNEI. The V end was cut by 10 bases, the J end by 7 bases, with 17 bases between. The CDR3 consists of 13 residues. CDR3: CATSAGVWQPQHF. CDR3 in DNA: TGTGCCACCAGCGCAGGGGTTTGGCAGCCCCAGCATTTT.

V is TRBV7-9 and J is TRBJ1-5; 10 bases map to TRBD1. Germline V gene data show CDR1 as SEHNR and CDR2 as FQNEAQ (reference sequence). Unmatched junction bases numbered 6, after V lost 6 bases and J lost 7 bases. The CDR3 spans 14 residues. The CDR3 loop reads CASRGDRGGQPQHF. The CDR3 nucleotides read TGTGCCAGCAGGGGGGACAGGGGTGGACAGCCCCAGCATTTT.

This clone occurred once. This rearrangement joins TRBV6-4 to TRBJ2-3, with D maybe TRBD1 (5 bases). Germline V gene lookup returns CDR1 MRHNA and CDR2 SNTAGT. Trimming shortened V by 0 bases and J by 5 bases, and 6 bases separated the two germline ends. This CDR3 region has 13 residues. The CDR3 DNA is TGTGCCAGCAGTGACTCTCAGGGAGATACGCAGTATTTT. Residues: CASSDSQGDTQYF.

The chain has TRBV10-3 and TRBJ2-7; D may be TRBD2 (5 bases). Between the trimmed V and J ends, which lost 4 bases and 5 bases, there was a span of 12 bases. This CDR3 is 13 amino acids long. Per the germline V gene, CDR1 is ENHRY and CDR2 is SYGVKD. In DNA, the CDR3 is TGTGCCATCAGTGTGGCGGGTGAGGACGAGCAGTACTTC. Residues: CAISVAGEDEQYF.

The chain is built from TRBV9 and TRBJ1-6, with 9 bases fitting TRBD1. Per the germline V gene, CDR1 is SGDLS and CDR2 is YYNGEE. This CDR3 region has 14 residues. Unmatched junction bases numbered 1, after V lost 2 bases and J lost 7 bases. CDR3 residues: CASSVDRGNSPLHF. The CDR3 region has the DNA TGTGCCAGCAGCGTGGACAGGGGCAATTCACCCCTCCACTTT.

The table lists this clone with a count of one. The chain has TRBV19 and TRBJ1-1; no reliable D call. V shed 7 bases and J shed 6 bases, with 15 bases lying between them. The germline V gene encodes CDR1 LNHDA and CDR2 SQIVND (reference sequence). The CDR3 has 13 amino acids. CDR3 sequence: CASTPYAGAEAFF. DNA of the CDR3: TGTGCCAGTACCCCGTACGCGGGAGCTGAAGCTTTCTTT. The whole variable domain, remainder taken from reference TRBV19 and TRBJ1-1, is DGGITQSPKYLFRKEGQNVTLSCEQNLNHDAMYWYRQDPGQGLRLIYYSQIVNDFQKGDIAEGYSVSREKKESFPLTVTSAQKNPTAFYLCASTPYAGAEAFFGQGTRLTVV.

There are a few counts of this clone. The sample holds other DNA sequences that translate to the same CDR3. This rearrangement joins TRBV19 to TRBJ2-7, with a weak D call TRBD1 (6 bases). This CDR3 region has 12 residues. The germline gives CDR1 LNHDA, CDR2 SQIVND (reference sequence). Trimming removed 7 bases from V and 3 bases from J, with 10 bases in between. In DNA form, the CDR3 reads TGTGCCAGTACGTCGGACAGCTACGAGCAGTACTTC. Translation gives CASTSDSYEQYF.